This T cell receptor (beta chain) comes out of a study of Graves' ophthalmopathy and Graves' hyperthyroidism. Lactation, pregnancy, uncontrolled infections and other autoimmune diseases were all grounds for excluding patients. PBMCs stemmed from roughly 9.7 ml of fresh peripheral blood. The sequenced template was RNA, covering the TCR beta CDR3 region. The first round was an RT-PCR with HTBI primers, and the second round was a multiplex PCR. TCRdb ran MiXCR on the multiplex PCR reads and lists one entry per CDR3 protein. The repertoire holds some 400,000 distinct CDR3 sequences, with roughly 18% as singletons. This clonotype was recorded many times. Antigen specificity is unknown. Study-wide findings and caveats: Thyroid clonotypes that were expanded above 0.001 frequency mostly also appeared in blood.

V gave up 1 base and J gave up 4 bases, with 19 bases separating them. Germline V gene data show CDR1 as LGHNT and CDR2 as FRNRAP. This CDR3 has 17 residues. The sequence was obtained from a woman younger than 30 with Graves' ophthalmopathy. Sample: peripheral blood. The rearrangement uses TRBV12-5 and TRBJ2-5; TRBD2 is a possible D gene (6 bases). The CDR3 DNA sequence: TGTGCTAGTGGTTTGGGACTCGGGGGACGCTTAGTAGAGACCCAGTACTTC. The encoded protein is CASGLGLGGRLVETQYF. Full variable domain (outside the CDR3, taken from reference TRBV12-5 and TRBJ2-5): DARVTQTPRHKVTEMGQEVTMRCQPILGHNTVFWYRQTMMQGLELLAYFRNRAPLDDSGMPKDRFSAEMPDATLATLKIQPSEPRDSAVYFCASGLGLGGRLVETQYFGPGTRLLVL.